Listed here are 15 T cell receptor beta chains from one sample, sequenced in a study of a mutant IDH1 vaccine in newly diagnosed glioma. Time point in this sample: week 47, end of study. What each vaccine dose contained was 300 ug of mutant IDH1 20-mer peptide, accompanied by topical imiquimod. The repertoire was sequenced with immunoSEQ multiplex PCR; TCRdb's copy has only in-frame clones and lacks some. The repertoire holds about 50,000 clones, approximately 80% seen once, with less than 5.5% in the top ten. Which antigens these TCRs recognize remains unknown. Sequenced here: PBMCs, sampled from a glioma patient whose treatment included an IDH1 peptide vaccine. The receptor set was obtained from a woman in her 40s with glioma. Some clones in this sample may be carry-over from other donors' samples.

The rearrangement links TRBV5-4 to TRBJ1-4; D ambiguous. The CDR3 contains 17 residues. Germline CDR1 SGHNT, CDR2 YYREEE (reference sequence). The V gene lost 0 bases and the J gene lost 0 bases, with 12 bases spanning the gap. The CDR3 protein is CASSLAKGFSTNEKLFF. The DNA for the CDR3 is TGTGCCAGCAGCTTGGCCAAAGGGTTTTCAACTAATGAAAAACTGTTTTTT.

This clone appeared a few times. The CDR3 DNA follows: TGTGCCTGGAGTCAGGGTAACTCACCCCTCCACTTT. Protein product: CAWSQGNSPLHF. The J gene is TRBJ1-6, the V gene TRBV30, with D maybe TRBD1 (5 bases). Germline-derived CDR1 and CDR2 are GTSNPN and SVGIG (reference sequence). V was trimmed by 2 bases and J by 10 bases, leaving 9 bases between them. The CDR3 has 12 residues.

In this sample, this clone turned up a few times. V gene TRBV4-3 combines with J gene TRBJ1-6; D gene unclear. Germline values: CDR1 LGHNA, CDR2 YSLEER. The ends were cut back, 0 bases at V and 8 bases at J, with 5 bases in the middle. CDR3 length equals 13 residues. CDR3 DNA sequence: TGCGCCAGCAGCCAAGATTTGTATTCACCCCTCCACTTT. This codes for CASSQDLYSPLHF.

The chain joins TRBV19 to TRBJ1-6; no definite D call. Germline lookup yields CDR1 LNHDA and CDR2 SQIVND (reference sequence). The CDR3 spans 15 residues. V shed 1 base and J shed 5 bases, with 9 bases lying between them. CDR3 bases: TGTGCCAGTAGTATAGTGGCGCGGCATAATTCACCCCTCCACTTT. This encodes CASSIVARHNSPLHF.

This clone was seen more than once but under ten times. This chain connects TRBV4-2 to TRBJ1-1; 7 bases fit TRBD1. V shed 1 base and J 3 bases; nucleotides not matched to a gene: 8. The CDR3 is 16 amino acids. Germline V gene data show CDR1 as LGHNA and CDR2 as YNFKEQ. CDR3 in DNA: TGTGCCAGCAGCCAAGTCCCCGGACAGGACGACACTGAAGCTTTCTTT. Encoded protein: CASSQVPGQDDTEAFF.

The CDR3 coding sequence is TGTGCCAGCAGTTACCTAGCGGGACCCTCCTACGAGCAGTACTTC. Translating gives CASSYLAGPSYEQYF. The rearrangement links TRBV6-6 to TRBJ2-7, with 9 positions matching TRBD2. CDR1 and CDR2 (germline): MNHNY, SVGAGI (reference sequence). The V and J ends lost 2 bases and 0 bases, in that order; junction bases with no gene match: 2. The CDR3 consists of 15 residues.

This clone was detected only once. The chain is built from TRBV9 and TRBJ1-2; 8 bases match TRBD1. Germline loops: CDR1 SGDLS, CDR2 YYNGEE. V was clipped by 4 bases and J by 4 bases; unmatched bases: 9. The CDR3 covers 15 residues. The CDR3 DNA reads TGTGCCAGCAGCCTCCGACAGGGGCCGGCCTATGGCTACACCTTC. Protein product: CASSLRQGPAYGYTF.

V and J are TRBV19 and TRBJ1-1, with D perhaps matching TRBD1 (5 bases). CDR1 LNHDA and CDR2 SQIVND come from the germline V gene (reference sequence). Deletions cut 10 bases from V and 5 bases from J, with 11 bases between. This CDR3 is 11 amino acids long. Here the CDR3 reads CATLWGTEAFF. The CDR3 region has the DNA TGTGCCACCCTCTGGGGGACTGAAGCTTTCTTT.

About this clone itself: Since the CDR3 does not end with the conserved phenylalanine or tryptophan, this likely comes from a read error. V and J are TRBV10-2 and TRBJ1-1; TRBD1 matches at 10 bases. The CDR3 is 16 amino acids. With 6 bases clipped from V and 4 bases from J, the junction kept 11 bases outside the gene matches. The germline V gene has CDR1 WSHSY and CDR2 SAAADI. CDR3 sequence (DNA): TGCGCCAGCAGCCACCCTCGACAGGGGGCGACCACTGAAGCTTTCCTT. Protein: CASSHPRQGATTEAFL.

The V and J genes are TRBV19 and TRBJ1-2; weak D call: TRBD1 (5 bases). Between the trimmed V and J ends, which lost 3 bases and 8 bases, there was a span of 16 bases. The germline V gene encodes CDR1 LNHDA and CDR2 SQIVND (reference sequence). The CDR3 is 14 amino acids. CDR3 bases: TGTGCCAGTAGTATCGGCAGGGCCGGGGGGGGCTACACCTTC. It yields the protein CASSIGRAGGGYTF.

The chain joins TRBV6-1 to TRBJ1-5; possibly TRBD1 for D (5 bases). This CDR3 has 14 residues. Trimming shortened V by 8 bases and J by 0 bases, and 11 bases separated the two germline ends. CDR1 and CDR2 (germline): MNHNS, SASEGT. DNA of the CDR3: TGTGCCAGCGGAGGGGAGTATAGCAATCAGCCCCAGCATTTT. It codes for CASGGEYSNQPQHF.

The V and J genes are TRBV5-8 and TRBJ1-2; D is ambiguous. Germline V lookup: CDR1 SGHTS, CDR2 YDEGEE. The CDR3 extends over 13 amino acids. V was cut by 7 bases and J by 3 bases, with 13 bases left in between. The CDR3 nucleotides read TGTGCCAGCGTCCTCAACCCTTACTATGGCTACACCTTC. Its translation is CASVLNPYYGYTF. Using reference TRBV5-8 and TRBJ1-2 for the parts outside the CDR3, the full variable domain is EAGVTQSPTHLIKTRGQQATLRCSPISGHTSVYWYQQALGLGLQFLLWYDEGEERNRGNFPPRFSGRQFPNYSSELNVNALELEDSALYLCASVLNPYYGYTFGSGTRLTVV.

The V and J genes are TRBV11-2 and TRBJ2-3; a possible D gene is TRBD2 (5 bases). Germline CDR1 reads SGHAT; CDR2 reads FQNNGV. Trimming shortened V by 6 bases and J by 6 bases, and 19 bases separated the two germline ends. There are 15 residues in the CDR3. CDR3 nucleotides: TGTGCCAGCAGTTCGACAAGGACTCCCGGGGATACGCAGTATTTT. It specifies CASSSTRTPGDTQYF.

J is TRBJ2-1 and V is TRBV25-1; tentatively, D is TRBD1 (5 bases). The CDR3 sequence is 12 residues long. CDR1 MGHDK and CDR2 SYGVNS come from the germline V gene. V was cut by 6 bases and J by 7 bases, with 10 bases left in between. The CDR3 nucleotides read TGTGCCAGCAGCAGGGTGGGAAATGAGCAGTTCTTC. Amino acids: CASSRVGNEQFF.

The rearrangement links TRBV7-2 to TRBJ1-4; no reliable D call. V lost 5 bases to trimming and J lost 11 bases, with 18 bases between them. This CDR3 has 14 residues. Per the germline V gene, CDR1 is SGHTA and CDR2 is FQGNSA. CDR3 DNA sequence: TGTGCCAGCAGCCCCCAATCCAGTTCTGGGAAACTGTTTTTT. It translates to CASSPQSSSGKLFF.